Listed below are T cell receptor beta chains from one sample, sequenced in a study of blood T cell repertoires in COVID-19. Clones were read by immunoSEQ multiplex PCR, and TCRdb kept only the in-frame ones, dropping some. Altogether some 150,000 clones are present, approximately 80% being singletons, with the ten largest covering approximately 32%. The sample taken for sequencing was peripheral blood. The receptors were sampled from a woman aged 60-75 years with acute or convalescent COVID-19. Each CDR3 is given with its conserved first and last residue. D genes are given only for firm matches. Clone size is not always given. Where it is, it says once, few, many or a class for expanded clones.

TRBD1,TRBV27,TRBJ1-5,-,CASSSGQGNHQPQHF,TGTGCCAGCAGTTCGGGACAGGGGAACCATCAGCCCCAGCATTTT
TRBD2,TRBV18,TRBJ2-3,-,CASSPQRGGSTGADTQYF,TGTGCCAGCTCACCACAACGGGGGGGCTCCACGGGGGCAGATACGCAGTATTTT
-,TRBV7-9,TRBJ2-1,-,CASSLGGTDVEEEQFF,TGTGCCAGCAGCTTAGGGGGCACGGACGTCGAGGAAGAGCAGTTCTTC
TRBD1,TRBV18,TRBJ1-6,-,CASSLNRGNSPLHF,TGTGCCAGCTCGCTAAACAGGGGTAATTCACCCCTCCACTTT
-,TRBV9,TRBJ1-2,-,CASSVGISGVNYGYTF,TGTGCCAGCAGCGTAGGGATCTCAGGGGTTAACTATGGCTACACCTTC
TRBD1,TRBV5-1,TRBJ2-7,-,CASANQGQSSYEQYF,TGCGCCAGCGCCAACCAGGGACAGAGCTCCTACGAGCAGTACTTC
TRBD1,TRBV5-1,TRBJ1-1,-,CASSTAGTGMRGTEAFF,TGCGCCAGCAGCACGGCCGGGACAGGGATGAGGGGCACTGAAGCTTTCTTT
-,TRBV5-6,TRBJ1-4,once,CASSLGAQYEKLFF,TGTGCCAGCAGCTTGGGGGCCCAATATGAAAAACTGTTTTTT
TRBD1,TRBV28,TRBJ2-1,once,CASSSTGTGGNEQFF,TGTGCCAGCAGTTCAACCGGGACAGGGGGGAATGAGCAGTTCTTC
TRBD1,TRBV5-1,TRBJ1-2,-,CASSLGTGRDYGYTF,TGCGCCAGCAGCTTAGGGACAGGGCGCGACTATGGCTACACCTTC
-,TRBV5-4,TRBJ1-5,-,CASRNDRSGPQHF,TGTGCCAGCAGAAATGACAGGAGTGGGCCCCAGCATTTT
TRBD2,TRBV7-9,TRBJ2-3,once,CASSHPSGGAALTDTQYF,TGTGCCAGCAGCCACCCCAGCGGGGGGGCCGCGTTAACAGATACGCAGTATTTT
-,TRBV7-2,TRBJ1-5,-,CASSYAQNQPQHF,TGTGCCAGCAGCTACGCCCAGAATCAGCCCCAGCATTTT
TRBD1,TRBV7-9,TRBJ1-1,-,CASSNRQGARISEAFF,TGTGCCAGCAGCAACCGACAGGGGGCGCGGATATCTGAAGCTTTCTTT
-,TRBV6-5,TRBJ1-4,-,CASSYSRGRTNEKLFF,TGTGCCAGCAGTTACTCGCGGGGTCGGACTAATGAAAAACTGTTTTTT
TRBD1,TRBV27,TRBJ1-6,-,CASSFSTGGNSPLHF,TGTGCCAGCAGTTTCTCAACAGGGGGAAATTCACCCCTCCACTTT
-,TRBV24-1,TRBJ1-2,-,CATSDYRTDNWYGYTF,TGTGCCACCAGTGATTATAGGACAGATAATTGGTATGGCTACACCTTC
-,TRBV6-5,TRBJ1-2,-,CASQSLAGNYGYTF,TGTGCCAGCCAGTCGTTGGCAGGGAACTATGGCTACACCTTC
TRBD1,TRBV19,TRBJ1-1,-,CASSATGGGTEAFF,TGTGCCAGTAGTGCGACAGGGGGAGGTACTGAAGCTTTCTTT
TRBD1,TRBV19,TRBJ1-1,-,CASRKTGTANTEAFF,TGTGCCAGTAGGAAAACCGGGACAGCGAACACTGAAGCTTTCTTT
-,TRBV2,TRBJ2-2,-,CASSVFAGELFF,TGTGCCAGCAGTGTGTTCGCGGGGGAGCTGTTTTTT
TRBD1,TRBV7-3,TRBJ2-1,-,CASSYDRESWNEQFF,TGTGCCAGCAGCTACGACAGGGAGTCCTGGAATGAGCAGTTCTTC
-,TRBV29-1,TRBJ2-1,-,CSVQPRGGEQFF,TGCAGCGTTCAGCCCAGGGGTGGTGAGCAGTTCTTC
-,TRBV18,TRBJ1-1,-,CASSPQRGPMNTEAFF,TGTGCCAGCTCACCACAGCGAGGTCCCATGAACACTGAAGCTTTCTTT
-,TRBV6-5,TRBJ1-6,-,CASSSFGGRGSPLHF,TGTGCCAGCAGCAGCTTCGGGGGGCGCGGTTCACCCCTCCACTTT
TRBD2,TRBV5-7,TRBJ2-5,-,CASSLEIAGGPETQYF,TGTGCCAGCAGCTTGGAAATAGCGGGGGGGCCTGAGACCCAGTACTTC
TRBD1,TRBV28,TRBJ1-5,once,CASRETGRSNQPQHF,TGTGCCAGCAGGGAGACAGGGCGTAGCAATCAGCCCCAGCATTTT
TRBD1,TRBV19,TRBJ1-1,few,CASSIAHRGNTEAFF,TGTGCCAGTAGTATAGCTCACAGGGGGAACACTGAAGCTTTCTTT
TRBD1,TRBV19,TRBJ1-6,-,CASRVDRAQYNSPLHF,TGTGCCAGTAGGGTCGACAGGGCGCAATATAATTCACCCCTCCACTTT
TRBD2,TRBV5-1,TRBJ2-7,-,CASSLELASVEQYF,TGCGCCAGCAGCTTGGAACTAGCGTCCGTTGAGCAGTACTTC
-,TRBV15,TRBJ1-4,-,CATSRDAGTANEKLFF,TGTGCCACCAGCAGAGATGCGGGGACGGCTAATGAAAAACTGTTTTTT
-,TRBV29-1,TRBJ2-3,-,CSVELRGGATDTQYF,TGCAGCGTTGAGTTGCGAGGGGGGGCAACAGATACGCAGTATTTT
TRBD1,TRBV18,TRBJ1-1,-,CASSPGWDSEAFF,TGTGCCAGCTCACCGGGTTGGGACAGTGAAGCTTTCTTT
-,TRBV18,TRBJ2-2,-,CASSPYTGHGELFF,TGTGCCAGCTCACCGTATACAGGGCACGGGGAGCTGTTTTTT
TRBD1,TRBV18,TRBJ1-2,-,CASSPSGTGNGYTF,TGTGCCAGCTCACCTTCCGGGACAGGGAATGGCTACACCTTC